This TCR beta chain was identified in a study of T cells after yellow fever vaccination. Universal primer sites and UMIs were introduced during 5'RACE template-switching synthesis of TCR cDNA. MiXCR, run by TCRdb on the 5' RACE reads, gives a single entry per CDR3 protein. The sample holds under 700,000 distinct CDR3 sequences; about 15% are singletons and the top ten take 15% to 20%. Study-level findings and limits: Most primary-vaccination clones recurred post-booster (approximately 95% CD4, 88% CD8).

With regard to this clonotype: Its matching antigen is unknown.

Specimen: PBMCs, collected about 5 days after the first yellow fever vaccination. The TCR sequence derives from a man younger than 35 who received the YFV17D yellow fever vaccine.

The CDR3 spells CASSFQRQSPTYYEQYF. The CDR3 DNA reads TGTGCCAGCAGCTTCCAACGACAGTCTCCTACGTACTACGAGCAGTACTTC. V and J are TRBV6-2 or TRBV6-3 and TRBJ2-7, with D possibly matching TRBD1 (5 bases). The CDR3 spans 17 residues. V was clipped by 6 bases and J by 3 bases, with 24 bases between them. Germline V gene lookup returns CDR1 MNHEY and CDR2 SVGEGT.